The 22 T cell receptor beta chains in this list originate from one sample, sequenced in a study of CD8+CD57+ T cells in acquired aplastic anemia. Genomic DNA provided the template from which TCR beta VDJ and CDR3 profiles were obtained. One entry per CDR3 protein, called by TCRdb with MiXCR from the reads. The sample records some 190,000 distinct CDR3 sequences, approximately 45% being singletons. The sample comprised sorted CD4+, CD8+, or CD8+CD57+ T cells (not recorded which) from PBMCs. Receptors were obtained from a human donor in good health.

CDR3 amino acids: CASGGTGTANEKLFF. The CDR3 DNA reads TGTGCCAGTGGAGGTACCGGGACAGCCAATGAAAAACTGTTTTTT. This sequence joins TRBV19 and TRBJ1-4; 7 bases agree with TRBD1. Germline trimming cut 8 bases from V and 5 bases from J; bases unmatched to any gene: 11. This CDR3 has 15 amino acids. From germline, CDR1 is LNHDA and CDR2 SQIVND (reference sequence).

The CDR3, as DNA: TGTGCCAGCAGCCAAGCAGGGGACAATCAGCCCCAGCATTTT. Encoded protein: CASSQAGDNQPQHF. The genes are TRBV3-1 and TRBJ1-5; tentatively, D is TRBD1 (6 bases). Per germline, CDR1 LGHDT and CDR2 YNNKEL (reference sequence). V was shortened by 1 base and J by 3 bases, with 7 bases between the two germline ends. The CDR3 has 14 amino acids.

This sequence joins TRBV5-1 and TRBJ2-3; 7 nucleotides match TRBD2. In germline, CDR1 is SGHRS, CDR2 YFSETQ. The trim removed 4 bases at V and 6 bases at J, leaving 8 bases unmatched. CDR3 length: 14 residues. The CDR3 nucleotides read TGCGCCAGCAGCCCGTGGACTAGGGGCGATACGCAGTATTTT. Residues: CASSPWTRGDTQYF.

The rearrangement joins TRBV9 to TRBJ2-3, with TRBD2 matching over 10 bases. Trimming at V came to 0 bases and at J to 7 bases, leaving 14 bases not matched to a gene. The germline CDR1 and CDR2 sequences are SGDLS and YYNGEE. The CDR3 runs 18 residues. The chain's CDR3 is CASSVARSGGAEPHTQYF. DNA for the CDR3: TGTGCCAGCAGCGTAGCTAGAAGCGGGGGGGCGGAGCCCCATACGCAGTATTTT.

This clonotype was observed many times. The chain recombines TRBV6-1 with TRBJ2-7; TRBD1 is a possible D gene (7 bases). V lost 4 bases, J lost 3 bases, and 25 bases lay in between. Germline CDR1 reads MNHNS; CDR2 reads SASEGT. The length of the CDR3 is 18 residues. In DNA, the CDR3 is TGTGCCAGCAGTGGGTGGCGGGGTTCGACAGGGACAGACTACGAGCAGTACTTC. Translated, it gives CASSGWRGSTGTDYEQYF.

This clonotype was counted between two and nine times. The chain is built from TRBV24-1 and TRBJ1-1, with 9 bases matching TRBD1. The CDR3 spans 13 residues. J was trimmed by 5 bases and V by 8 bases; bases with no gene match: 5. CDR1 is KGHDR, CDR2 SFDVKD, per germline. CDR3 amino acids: CATTLGQGTEAFF. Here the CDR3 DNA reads TGTGCCACCACCTTAGGACAGGGGACTGAAGCTTTCTTT.

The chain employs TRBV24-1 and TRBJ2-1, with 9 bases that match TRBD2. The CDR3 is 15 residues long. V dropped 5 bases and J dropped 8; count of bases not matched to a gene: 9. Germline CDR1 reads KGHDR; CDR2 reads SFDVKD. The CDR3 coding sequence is TGTGCCACCAGTGCGGCTAGCGGGATTTTATATGAGCAGTTCTTC. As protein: CATSAASGILYEQFF.

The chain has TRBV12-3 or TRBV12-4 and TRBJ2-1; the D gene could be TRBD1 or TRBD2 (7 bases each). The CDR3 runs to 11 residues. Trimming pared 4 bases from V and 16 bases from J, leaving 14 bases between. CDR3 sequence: CASSSGGADFF. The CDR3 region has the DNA TGTGCCAGCAGTTCAGGGGGGGCCGATTTCTTC.

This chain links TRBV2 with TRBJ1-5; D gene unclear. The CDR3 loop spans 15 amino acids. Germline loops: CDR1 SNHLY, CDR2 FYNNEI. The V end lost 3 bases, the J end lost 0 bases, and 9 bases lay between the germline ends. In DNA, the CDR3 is TGTGCCAGCAGTGATTCCAGGTTTAGCAATCAGCCCCAGCATTTT. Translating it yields CASSDSRFSNQPQHF.

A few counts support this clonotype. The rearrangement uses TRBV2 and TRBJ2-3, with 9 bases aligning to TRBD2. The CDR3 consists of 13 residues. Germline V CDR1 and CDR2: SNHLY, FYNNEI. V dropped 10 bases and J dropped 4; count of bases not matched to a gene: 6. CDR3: CATPGLAPDTQYF. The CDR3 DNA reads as TGTGCCACGCCGGGACTAGCACCAGATACGCAGTATTTT.

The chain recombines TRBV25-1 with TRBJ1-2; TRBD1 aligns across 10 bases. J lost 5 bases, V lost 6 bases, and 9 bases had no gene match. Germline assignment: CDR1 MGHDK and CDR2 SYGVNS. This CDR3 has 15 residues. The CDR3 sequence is CASSPQADRGYGYTF. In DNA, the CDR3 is TGTGCCAGCAGCCCCCAGGCGGACAGGGGGTATGGCTACACCTTC.

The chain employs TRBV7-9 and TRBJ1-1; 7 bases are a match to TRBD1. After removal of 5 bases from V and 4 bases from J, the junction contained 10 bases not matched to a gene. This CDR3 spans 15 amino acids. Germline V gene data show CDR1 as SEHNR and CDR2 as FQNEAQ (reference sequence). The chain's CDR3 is CASSPHQGGVTEAFF. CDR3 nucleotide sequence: TGTGCCAGCAGCCCACACCAGGGGGGGGTCACTGAAGCTTTCTTT.

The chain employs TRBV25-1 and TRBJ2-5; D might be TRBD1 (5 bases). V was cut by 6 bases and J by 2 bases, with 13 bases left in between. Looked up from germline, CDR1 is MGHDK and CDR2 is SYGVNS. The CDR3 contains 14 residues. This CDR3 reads CASSFAGAQETQYF. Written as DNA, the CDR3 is TGTGCCAGCAGCTTTGCTGGGGCTCAAGAGACCCAGTACTTC.

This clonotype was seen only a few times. CDR3 bases: TGTGCCAGCAGGCGGACGGTGGGGAAACTAAATCCAACTAATGAAAAACTGTTTTTT. This gives the protein CASRRTVGKLNPTNEKLFF. This chain connects TRBV12-3 or TRBV12-4 to TRBJ1-4, with D uncertain. Trimming cost V 6 bases and J 0 bases, with 23 bases left between them. This CDR3 is 19 amino acids long.

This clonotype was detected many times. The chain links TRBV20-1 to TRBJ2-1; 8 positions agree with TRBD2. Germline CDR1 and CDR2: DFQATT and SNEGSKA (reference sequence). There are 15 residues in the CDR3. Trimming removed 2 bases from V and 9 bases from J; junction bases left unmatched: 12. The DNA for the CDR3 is TGCAGTGCTAGACCTCCGGGACTAGAACTCGGTGAGCAGTTCTTC. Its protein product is CSARPPGLELGEQFF.

Here the CDR3 reads CASSVRQGYGYTF. CDR3 bases: TGTGCCAGCAGCGTGAGACAGGGCTATGGCTACACCTTC. The chain employs TRBV7-3 and TRBJ1-2; TRBD1 matches at 7 bases. The CDR3 spans 13 residues. V was clipped by 5 bases and J by 4 bases; unmatched bases: 4. CDR1 and CDR2 from the germline V gene are SGHTA and FQGTGA.

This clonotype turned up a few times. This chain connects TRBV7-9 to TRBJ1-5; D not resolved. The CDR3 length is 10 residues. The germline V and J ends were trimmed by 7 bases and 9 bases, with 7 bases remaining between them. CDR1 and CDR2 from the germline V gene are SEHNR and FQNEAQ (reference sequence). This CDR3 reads CASIRGPQHF. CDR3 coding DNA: TGTGCCAGCATCCGAGGGCCCCAGCATTTT.

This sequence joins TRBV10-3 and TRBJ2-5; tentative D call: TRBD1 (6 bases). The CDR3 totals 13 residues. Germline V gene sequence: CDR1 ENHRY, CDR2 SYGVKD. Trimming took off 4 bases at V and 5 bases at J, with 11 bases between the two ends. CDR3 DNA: TGTGCCATCAGTGGCACAGGGTCGGAGACCCAGTACTTC. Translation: CAISGTGSETQYF.

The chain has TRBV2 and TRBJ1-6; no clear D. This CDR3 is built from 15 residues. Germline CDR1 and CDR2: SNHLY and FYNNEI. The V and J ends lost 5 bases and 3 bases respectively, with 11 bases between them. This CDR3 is CASSIRTIYNSPLHF. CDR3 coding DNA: TGTGCCAGCAGTATTAGGACGATCTATAATTCACCCCTCCACTTT.

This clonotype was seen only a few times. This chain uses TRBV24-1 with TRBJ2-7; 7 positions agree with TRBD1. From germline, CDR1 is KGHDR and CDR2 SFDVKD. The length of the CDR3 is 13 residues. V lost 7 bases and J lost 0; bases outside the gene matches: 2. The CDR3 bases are TGTGCCACCAGAAGGGACAGCTCCTACGAGCAGTACTTC. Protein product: CATRRDSSYEQYF.

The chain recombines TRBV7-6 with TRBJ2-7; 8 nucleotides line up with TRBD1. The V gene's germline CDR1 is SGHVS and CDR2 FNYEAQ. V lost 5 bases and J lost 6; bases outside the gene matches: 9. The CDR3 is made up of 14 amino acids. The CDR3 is CASSLGQGTGEQYF. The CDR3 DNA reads TGTGCCAGCAGCCTAGGACAGGGTACGGGCGAGCAGTACTTC.

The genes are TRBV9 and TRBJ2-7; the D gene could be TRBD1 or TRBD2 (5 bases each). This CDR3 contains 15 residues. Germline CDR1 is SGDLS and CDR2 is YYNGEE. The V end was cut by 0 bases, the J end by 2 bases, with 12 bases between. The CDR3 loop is CASSVGPGRTYEQYF. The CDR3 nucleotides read TGTGCCAGCAGCGTAGGCCCGGGACGGACCTACGAGCAGTACTTC.